This T cell receptor (beta chain) is drawn from a study of beta chain features in type 1 diabetes. The study reverse transcribed the entire isolated RNA, so it sequenced expressed TCRB transcripts. TCRdb's table, derived via immunoSEQ multiplex PCR, lists solely in-frame clones and lacks some. This sample has 200,000 to 250,000 clones, with about 63% found just once. There are 14 residues in the CDR3. Looked up from germline, CDR1 is SQVTM and CDR2 is ANQGSEA. The V and J ends lost 3 bases and 3 bases respectively, with 14 bases between them. Averaging around 120 mL, one heparinised blood draw was given by each donor.

This TCR was sampled from a man aged 25 to 40 in good health. The chain links TRBV29-1 to TRBJ2-5; D is perhaps TRBD1 or TRBD2 (7 bases each). Material for sequencing was naive CD4+ T cells from blood. In DNA, the CDR3 is TGCAGCGTTGACGAGACAGGGAGGGAAGAGACCCAGTACTTC. Amino acids: CSVDETGREETQYF.